The 14 T cell receptor beta chains given below trace back to one sample, sequenced in a study of blood T cell repertoires in COVID-19. Using immunoSEQ multiplex PCR, the repertoire was profiled, and TCRdb retains in-frame clones only, with some absent. Of 80,000 to 95,000 clones listed, roughly 83% are singletons. The sequencing input was peripheral blood. Receptor source: a woman of 80 years or more with active or convalescent COVID-19.

The J gene is TRBJ2-7, the V gene TRBV7-8, with TRBD2 as a possible D gene (5 bases). The CDR3 totals 15 residues. V lost 3 bases and J lost 6, with 18 bases in between. From germline, CDR1 is SGHVS and CDR2 FQNEAQ. The CDR3 DNA follows: TGTGCCAGCAGCTTTTATCCCGTTTTAGGAGGCGAGCAGTACTTC. Translated, it gives CASSFYPVLGGEQYF.

The chain recombines TRBV5-5 with TRBJ1-1; 7 bases align to TRBD1. The V and J ends lost 1 base and 5 bases, in that order; junction bases with no gene match: 5. The germline V gene has CDR1 SGHKS and CDR2 YYEKEE (reference sequence). The CDR3 length is 14 residues. Here the CDR3 DNA reads TGTGCCAGCAGCTTGCAGGGGGGTTTTACTGAAGCTTTCTTT. This gives the protein CASSLQGGFTEAFF. The whole variable domain, filled in from reference TRBV5-5 and TRBJ1-1, reads DAGVTQSPTHLIKTRGQQVTLRCSPISGHKSVSWYQQVLGQGPQFIFQYYEKEERGRGNFPDRFSARQFPNYSSELNVNALLLGDSALYLCASSLQGGFTEAFFGQGTRLTVV.

The V call is TRBV5-1, the J call TRBJ1-2, with TRBD1 as a possible D gene (5 bases). Germline-derived CDR1 and CDR2 are SGHRS and YFSETQ. This CDR3 is 14 amino acids long. The V gene lost 6 bases and the J gene lost 6 bases, with 18 bases spanning the gap. For the CDR3, the DNA is TGCGCCAGCAACAATTTGGGGGGATTCGATGGCTACACCTTC. This translates into CASNNLGGFDGYTF.

The rearrangement uses TRBV28 and TRBJ2-7, with 13 bases lining up with TRBD2. The CDR3 is 12 amino acids. The V and J ends lost 7 bases and 8 bases, in that order; junction bases with no gene match: 2. Germline V lookup: CDR1 MDHEN, CDR2 SYDVKM. CDR3 DNA sequence: TGTGCCAGCAAACTAGCGGGAGGGCAGCAGTACTTC. Amino acids: CASKLAGGQQYF. The full variable domain, in which reference TRBV28 and TRBJ2-7 provide the parts outside the CDR3, is DVKVTQSSRYLVKRTGEKVFLECVQDMDHENMFWYRQDPGLGLRLIYFSYDVKMKEKGDIPEGYSVSREKKERFSLILESASTNQTSMYLCASKLAGGQQYFGPGTRLTVT.

Here the CDR3 DNA reads TGTGCCAGCAGAGCGGGGGGGCCGGGAAAGACCCAGTACTTC. Translation gives CASRAGGPGKTQYF. The rearrangement uses TRBV2 and TRBJ2-5; TRBD2 matches at 10 bases. The CDR3 runs to 14 residues. The V gene's germline CDR1 is SNHLY and CDR2 FYNNEI. The junction had 7 bases not matched to a gene; V was cut back by 6 bases and J by 6 bases.

The CDR3 spells CASSYTGENTDTQYF. In nucleotides, the CDR3 is TGTGCCAGCAGTTACACAGGGGAGAACACAGATACGCAGTATTTT. The chain couples TRBV6-6 to TRBJ2-3; TRBD1 matches 7 bases. CDR1 and CDR2 (germline): MNHNY, SVGAGI (reference sequence). The CDR3 is 15 residues long. The V and J ends lost 2 bases and 2 bases, in that order; junction bases with no gene match: 4.

This sequence joins TRBV18 and TRBJ2-1, with a possible D match to TRBD2 (6 bases). CDR1 is KGHSH and CDR2 is LQKENI in the germline V gene. V lost 3 bases to trimming and J lost 8 bases, with 14 bases between them. The CDR3 runs 14 residues. In DNA, the CDR3 is TGTGCCAGCTCACCGCTTGGGGGGTTGCATGAGCAGTTCTTC. Translation: CASSPLGGLHEQFF.

This clone has a single count. The chain combines TRBV5-5 with TRBJ1-3; D is ambiguous. V dropped 0 bases and J dropped 0 bases, with 7 bases sitting between them. This CDR3 region has 15 residues. CDR1 and CDR2 from the germline V gene are SGHKS and YYEKEE (reference sequence). This CDR3 reads CASSLVVNSGNTIYF. In DNA, the CDR3 is TGTGCCAGCAGCTTGGTTGTCAACTCTGGAAACACCATATATTTT. The full variable domain, its missing parts supplied by reference TRBV5-5 and TRBJ1-3, is DAGVTQSPTHLIKTRGQQVTLRCSPISGHKSVSWYQQVLGQGPQFIFQYYEKEERGRGNFPDRFSARQFPNYSSELNVNALLLGDSALYLCASSLVVNSGNTIYFGEGSWLTVV.

The CDR3 sequence is CASSRGATGELFF. CDR3 nucleotides: TGTGCCAGTAGTCGGGGGGCGACCGGGGAGCTGTTTTTT. The rearrangement links TRBV19 to TRBJ2-2, with D possibly TRBD2 on 7 matching bases. The CDR3 totals 13 residues. Trimming shortened V by 5 bases and J by 5 bases, and 9 bases separated the two germline ends. CDR1 LNHDA and CDR2 SQIVND come from the germline V gene (reference sequence).

The V and J genes are TRBV29-1 and TRBJ2-2; 7 bases are shared with TRBD2. V trimming: 4 bases; J trimming: 1 base; junction bases outside the gene matches: 12. The CDR3 runs to 17 residues. Germline V CDR1 and CDR2: SQVTM, ANQGSEA. The CDR3 protein is CSVVFREAGLNTGELFF. The CDR3 coding sequence is TGCAGCGTTGTATTCCGGGAGGCAGGGTTGAACACCGGGGAGCTGTTTTTT.

The chain employs TRBV28 and TRBJ1-1; TRBD1 aligns across 9 bases. The junction had 8 bases not matched to a gene; V was cut back by 6 bases and J by 3 bases. Germline loops: CDR1 MDHEN, CDR2 SYDVKM. The CDR3 runs to 15 residues. In nucleotides, the CDR3 is TGTGCCAGCAGGTACCGGGACAGGGTGTACACTGAAGCTTTCTTT. Its translation is CASRYRDRVYTEAFF.

V usage is TRBV28 and J usage is TRBJ2-7; 10 bases map to TRBD2. With 2 bases clipped from V and 4 bases from J, the junction kept 11 bases outside the gene matches. This CDR3 has 17 residues. The germline CDR1 and CDR2 sequences are MDHEN and SYDVKM. The CDR3 DNA reads TGTGCCAGCAGTTTAGCGCCACCTAGCGGGAGTTCATACGAGCAGTACTTC. It translates to CASSLAPPSGSSYEQYF.

The V call is TRBV6-5, the J call TRBJ1-1; TRBD1 matches at 7 bases. The CDR3 sequence is 13 residues long. J gave up 5 bases and V 6 bases, and 6 bases lay outside the gene matches. Germline CDR1 is MNHEY and CDR2 is SVGAGI. CDR3 protein: CASRQGRITEAFF. CDR3 nucleotide sequence: TGTGCCAGCAGACAGGGGAGAATAACTGAAGCTTTCTTT.

The V and J genes are TRBV7-9 and TRBJ2-5; D gene unclear. The CDR3 sequence is 15 residues long. V was shortened by 4 bases and J by 2 bases, with 14 bases between the two germline ends. Germline V gives CDR1 SEHNR, CDR2 FQNEAQ (reference sequence). CDR3 in amino acids: CASSYTAGQQETQYF. The CDR3, as DNA: TGTGCCAGCAGCTATACGGCAGGCCAACAAGAGACCCAGTACTTC.